This TCR beta chain derives from a study of cytomegalovirus exposure and HLA in healthy donors. The CDR3 totals 17 residues. V was cut by 2 bases and J by 4 bases, with 21 bases left in between. Germline V gene data show CDR1 as SGDLS and CDR2 as YYNGEE. Clones were read by immunoSEQ multiplex PCR, and TCRdb kept only the in-frame ones, dropping some. The sample holds 150,000 to 160,000 clones, 85% to 90% seen once. Source material: PBMCs. This chain joins TRBV9 and TRBJ2-5, with D maybe TRBD1 (5 bases). This sequence originates from a human donor in good health. For the CDR3, the DNA is TGTGCCAGCAGCGTGGGTTGGGGCCTTCTAGGTGGAGAGACCCAGTACTTC. Residues: CASSVGWGLLGGETQYF.